Shown below are 4 T cell receptor beta chains from a single sample sequenced in a study of HIV-infected patients and healthy controls. Follow-up blood was drawn about 14 weeks, roughly three months, after antiretroviral therapy began. The repertoire came from unfractionated whole blood and reflected all unsorted peripheral T cells. cDNA was made from 500 ng RNA using alpha and beta constant primers. Alpha and beta chain libraries were made separately by chain-specific third strand synthesis with multiplexing indices. TCRdb re-analysed the 5' RACE reads in MiXCR, keeping a single row per CDR3 protein. The repertoire consists of roughly 7,800 distinct CDR3 sequences, with around 9.3% occurring once and the leading ten covering roughly 23%. This specimen consisted of blood, obtained during antiretroviral therapy. These receptor sequences come from an adult with HIV infection.

In this sample, this clonotype turned up many times. The gene calls are TRBV5-1 and TRBJ1-5, with TRBD1 matching 7 bases. Germline loops: CDR1 SGHRS, CDR2 YFSETQ. After removal of 2 bases from V and 9 bases from J, the junction contained 8 bases not matched to a gene. This CDR3 has 14 amino acids. The DNA for the CDR3 is TGCGCCAGCAGCTTTCTCGGGCAGGGGGGGCCCCAGCATTTT. It codes for CASSFLGQGGPQHF.

The rearrangement links TRBV7-9 to TRBJ2-1; no definite D call. Trimming left V 6 bases short and J 2 bases short, with 17 bases between. Germline V gene data show CDR1 as SEHNR and CDR2 as FQNEAQ (reference sequence). The CDR3 is made up of 16 amino acids. DNA of the CDR3: TGTGCCAGCAGGCGAACTCTAGGTGACACCTACAATGAGCAGTTCTTC. Its protein is CASRRTLGDTYNEQFF. The full variable domain, with the rest looked up from reference TRBV7-9 and TRBJ2-1, is DTGVSQNPRHKITKRGQNVTFRCDPISEHNRLYWYRQTLGQGPEFLTYFQNEAQLEKSRLLSDRFSAERPKGSFSTLEIQRTEQGDSAMYLCASRRTLGDTYNEQFFGPGTRLTVL.

The gene calls are TRBV12-3 or TRBV12-4 and TRBJ1-5; 7 bases are a match to TRBD1. The CDR3 has 16 residues. J was trimmed by 4 bases and V by 5 bases; bases with no gene match: 11. CDR3 region: CASSRDRARGNQPQHF. CDR3 nucleotides: TGTGCCAGCAGTCGAGACCGGGCCAGGGGGAATCAGCCCCAGCATTTT.

This clonotype was detected ten times or more. This chain links TRBV19 with TRBJ2-5, with a possible D match to TRBD1 (6 bases). CDR1 and CDR2 (germline): LNHDA, SQIVND (reference sequence). The CDR3 runs to 13 residues. The V end was cut by 7 bases, the J end by 4 bases, with 13 bases between. The DNA for the CDR3 is TGTGCCAGTACAAAAGACAGGAGAGAGACCCAGTACTTC. Translation gives CASTKDRRETQYF.